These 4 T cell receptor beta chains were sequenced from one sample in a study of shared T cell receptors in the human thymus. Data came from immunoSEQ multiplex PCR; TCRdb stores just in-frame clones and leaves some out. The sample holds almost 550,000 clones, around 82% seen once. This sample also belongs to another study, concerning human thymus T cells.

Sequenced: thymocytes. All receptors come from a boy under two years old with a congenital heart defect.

This chain's CDR3 is CASSSVVTEGSGNTIYF. The CDR3 nucleotides read TGCGCCAGCAGCTCAGTAGTGACAGAAGGCTCTGGAAACACCATATATTTT. The V and J genes are TRBV4-1 and TRBJ1-3, with D maybe TRBD1 (5 bases). Looked up from germline, CDR1 is MGHRA and CDR2 is YSYEKL. The ends were cut back, 5 bases at V and 0 bases at J, with 17 bases in the middle. CDR3 length: 17 residues.

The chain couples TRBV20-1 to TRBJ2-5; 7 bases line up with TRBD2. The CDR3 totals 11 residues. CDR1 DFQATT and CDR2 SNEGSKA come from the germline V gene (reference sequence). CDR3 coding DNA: TGCACCTTTGGGGAGGGAGAGACCCAGTACTTC. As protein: CTFGEGETQYF.

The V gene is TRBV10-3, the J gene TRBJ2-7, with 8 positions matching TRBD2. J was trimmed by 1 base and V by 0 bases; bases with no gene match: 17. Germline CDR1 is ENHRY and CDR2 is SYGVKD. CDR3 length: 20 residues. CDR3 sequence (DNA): TGTGCCATCAGTGAGTCGAGAGGGTTGTTTCTAGCGGGCACATCCTACGAGCAGTACTTC. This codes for CAISESRGLFLAGTSYEQYF.

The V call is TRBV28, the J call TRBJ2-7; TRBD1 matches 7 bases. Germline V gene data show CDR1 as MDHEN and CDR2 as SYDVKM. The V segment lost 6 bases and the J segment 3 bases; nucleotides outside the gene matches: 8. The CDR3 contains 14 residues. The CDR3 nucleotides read TGTGCCAGCAGGCCCGTTACAGGGGACTACGAGCAGTACTTC. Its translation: CASRPVTGDYEQYF.